This TCR beta chain stems from a study of shared clonotypes between healthy human individuals. Notes on the study in general: Represented diversity (both genetic and exposure-history) was limited by the small number of donors.

Each cell subset's genomic DNA was divided evenly among several immunoSEQ plates. Clones were sequenced by immunoSEQ multiplex PCR, and TCRdb holds only the in-frame ones, with some missing. The sample holds 470,000 or so clones, 81% seen once. Recent vaccinations or acute infections were absent in the healthy HIV-negative adult donors. Remarks on this clone: Its antigen remains unidentified. It differs at one base from a far larger clone, so likely a read error. At the DNA level, this CDR3 is encoded by other sequences in the same sample as well.

The CDR3 has 15 amino acids. The V and J ends lost 5 bases and 5 bases, in that order; junction bases with no gene match: 9. Germline-derived CDR1 and CDR2 are MNHEY and SVGAGI. The receptor was isolated from a woman in her 40s in good health. Some clones in this sample may be carry-over from other donors' samples. Specimen: PBMCs. The V call is TRBV6-5, the J call TRBJ2-7; 10 bases fit TRBD2. The CDR3 is CASSPGLAGVHEQYF. CDR3 bases: TGTGCCAGCAGTCCTGGGCTAGCGGGAGTTCACGAGCAGTACTTC.